Sequencing of this T cell receptor (beta chain) was carried out in a study of blood T cell repertoires in COVID-19. V lost 0 bases and J lost 5, with 10 bases in between. Germline CDR1 reads SQVTM; CDR2 reads ANQGSEA. The CDR3 extends over 13 amino acids. Under the authors' procedure: Estimated nucleated cell counts came from reference gene primer amplification. Measured with immunoSEQ multiplex PCR; TCRdb has only the in-frame clones, and not every one. Clonal size and the V and J genes are those of that table, whereas D and trimming came from the DNA. The sample shows 150,000 to 200,000 clones, 80% to 90% of them seen only once.

The chain combines TRBV29-1 with TRBJ1-2; D is possibly TRBD1 (5 bases). The clonotype originates from a young woman who had recovered from COVID-19. The sequenced sample consisted of peripheral blood. CDR3 loop: CSVEDHGGYGYTF. CDR3 coding DNA: TGCAGCGTTGAAGATCATGGGGGGTATGGCTACACCTTC.